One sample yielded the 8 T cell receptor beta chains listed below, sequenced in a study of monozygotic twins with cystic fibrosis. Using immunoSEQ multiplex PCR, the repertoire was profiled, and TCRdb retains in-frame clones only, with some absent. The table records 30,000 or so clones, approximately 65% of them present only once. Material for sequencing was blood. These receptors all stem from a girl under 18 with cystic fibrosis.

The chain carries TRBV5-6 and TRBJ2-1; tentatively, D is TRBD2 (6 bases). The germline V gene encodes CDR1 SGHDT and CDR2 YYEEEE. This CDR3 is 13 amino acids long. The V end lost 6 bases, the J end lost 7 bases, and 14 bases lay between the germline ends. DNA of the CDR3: TGTGCCAGCAACCCGATCGGGGGAAATGAGCAGTTCTTC. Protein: CASNPIGGNEQFF.

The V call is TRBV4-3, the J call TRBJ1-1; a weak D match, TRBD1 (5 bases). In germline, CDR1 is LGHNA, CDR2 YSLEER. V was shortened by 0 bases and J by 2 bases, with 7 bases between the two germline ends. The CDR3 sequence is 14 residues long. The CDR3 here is CASSQEGGNTEAFF. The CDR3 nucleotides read TGCGCCAGCAGCCAAGAGGGGGGAAACACTGAAGCTTTCTTT.

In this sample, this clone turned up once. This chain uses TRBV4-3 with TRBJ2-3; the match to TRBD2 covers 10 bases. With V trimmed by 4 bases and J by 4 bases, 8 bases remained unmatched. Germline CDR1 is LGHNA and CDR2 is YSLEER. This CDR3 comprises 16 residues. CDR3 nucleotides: TGCGCCAGCAGCCGACTAAGCGGGAGGGGAGCAGATACGCAGTATTTT. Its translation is CASSRLSGRGADTQYF.

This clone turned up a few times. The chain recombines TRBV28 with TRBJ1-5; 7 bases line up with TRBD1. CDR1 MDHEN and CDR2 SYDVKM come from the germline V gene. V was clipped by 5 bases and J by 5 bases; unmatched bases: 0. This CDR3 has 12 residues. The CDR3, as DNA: TGTGCCAGCAGTACAGGGGATCAGCCCCAGCATTTT. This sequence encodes CASSTGDQPQHF.

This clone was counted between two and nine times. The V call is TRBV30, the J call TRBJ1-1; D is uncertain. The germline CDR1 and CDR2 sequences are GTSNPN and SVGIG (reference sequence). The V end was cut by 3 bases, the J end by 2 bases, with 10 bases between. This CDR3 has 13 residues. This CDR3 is CAWREGFNTEAFF. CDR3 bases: TGTGCCTGGAGAGAAGGTTTCAACACTGAAGCTTTCTTT.

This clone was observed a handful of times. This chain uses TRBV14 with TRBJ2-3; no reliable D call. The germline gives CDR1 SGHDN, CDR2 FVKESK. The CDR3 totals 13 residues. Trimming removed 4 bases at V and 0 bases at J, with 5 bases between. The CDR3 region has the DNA TGTGCCAGCAGCCCTAAAAGCACAGATACGCAGTATTTT. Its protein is CASSPKSTDTQYF.

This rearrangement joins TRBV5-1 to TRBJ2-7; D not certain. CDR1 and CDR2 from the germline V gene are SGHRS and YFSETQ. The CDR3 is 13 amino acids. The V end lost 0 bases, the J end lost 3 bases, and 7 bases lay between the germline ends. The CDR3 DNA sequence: TGCGCCAGCAGCTTGGCGGCCTACTACGAGCAGTACTTC. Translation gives CASSLAAYYEQYF. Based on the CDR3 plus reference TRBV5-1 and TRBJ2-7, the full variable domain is KAGVTQTPRYLIKTRGQQVTLSCSPISGHRSVSWYQQTPGQGLQFLFEYFSETQRNKGNFPGRFSGRQFSNSRSEMNVSTLELGDSALYLCASSLAAYYEQYFGPGTRLTVT.

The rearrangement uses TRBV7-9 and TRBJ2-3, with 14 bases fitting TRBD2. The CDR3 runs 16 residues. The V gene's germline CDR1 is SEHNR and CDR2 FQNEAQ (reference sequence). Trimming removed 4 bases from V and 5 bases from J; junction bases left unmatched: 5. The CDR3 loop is CASSSTSGRARDTQYF. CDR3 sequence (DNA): TGTGCCAGCAGCTCGACTAGCGGGAGGGCCAGAGATACGCAGTATTTT.